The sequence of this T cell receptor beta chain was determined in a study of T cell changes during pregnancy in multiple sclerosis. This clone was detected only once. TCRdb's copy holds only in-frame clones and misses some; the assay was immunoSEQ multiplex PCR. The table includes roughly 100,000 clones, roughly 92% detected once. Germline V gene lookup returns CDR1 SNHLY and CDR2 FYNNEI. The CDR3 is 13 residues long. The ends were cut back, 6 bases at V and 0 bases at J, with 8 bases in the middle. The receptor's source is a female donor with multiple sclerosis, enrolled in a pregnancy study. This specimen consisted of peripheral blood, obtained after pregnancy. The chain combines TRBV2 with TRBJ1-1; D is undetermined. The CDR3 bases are TGTGCCAGCAGCGCCAGCGTGAACACTGAAGCTTTCTTT. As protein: CASSASVNTEAFF. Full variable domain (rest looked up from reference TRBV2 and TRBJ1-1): EPEVTQTPSHQVTQMGQEVILRCVPISNHLYFYWYRQILGQKVEFLVSFYNNEISEKSEIFDDQFSVERPDGSNFTLKIRSTKLEDSAMYFCASSASVNTEAFFGQGTRLTVV.